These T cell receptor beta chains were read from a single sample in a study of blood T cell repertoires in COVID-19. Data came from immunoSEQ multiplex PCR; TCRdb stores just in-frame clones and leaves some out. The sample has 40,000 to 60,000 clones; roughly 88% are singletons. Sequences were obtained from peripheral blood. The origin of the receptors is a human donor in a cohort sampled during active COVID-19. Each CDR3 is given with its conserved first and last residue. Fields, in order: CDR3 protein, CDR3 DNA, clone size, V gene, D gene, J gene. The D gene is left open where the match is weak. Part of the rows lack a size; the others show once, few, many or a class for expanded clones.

cdr3_aa: CASTGQGKGEQFF; cdr3_nt: TGCGCCAGCACTGGACAGGGTAAAGGGGAGCAGTTCTTC; clone_size: NA; v_call: TRBV4-1; d_call: TRBD1; j_call: TRBJ2-1
cdr3_aa: CASRLKGRVYGYTF; cdr3_nt: TGTGCCAGTCGGCTTAAGGGGCGCGTCTATGGCTACACCTTC; clone_size: NA; v_call: TRBV28; d_call: NA; j_call: TRBJ1-2
cdr3_aa: CASSSTGVGEQYF; cdr3_nt: TGTGCCAGCAGCTCTACAGGGGTGGGCGAGCAGTACTTC; clone_size: NA; v_call: TRBV7-3; d_call: TRBD1; j_call: TRBJ2-7
cdr3_aa: CASSYTLAGVGYEQFF; cdr3_nt: TGTGCCAGCAGTTACACGTTAGCAGGGGTGGGTTATGAGCAGTTCTTC; clone_size: few; v_call: TRBV6-5; d_call: NA; j_call: TRBJ2-1
cdr3_aa: CASSPQTGSNYGYTF; cdr3_nt: TGTGCCAGCAGCCCTCAGACAGGCTCGAACTATGGCTACACCTTC; clone_size: NA; v_call: TRBV7-9; d_call: NA; j_call: TRBJ1-2
cdr3_aa: CAISIQQRADRAFF; cdr3_nt: TGTGCCATCAGCATCCAACAAAGGGCCGACAGGGCTTTCTTT; clone_size: few; v_call: TRBV10-3; d_call: NA; j_call: TRBJ1-1
cdr3_aa: CASSLGLAGHSRRDTQYF; cdr3_nt: TGCGCCAGCAGCTTGGGTCTAGCGGGGCACTCTAGAAGGGATACGCAGTATTTT; clone_size: NA; v_call: TRBV5-1; d_call: TRBD2; j_call: TRBJ2-3
cdr3_aa: CASSFDREKGTEAFF; cdr3_nt: TGTGCCAGCAGCTTCGACAGGGAGAAGGGCACTGAAGCTTTCTTT; clone_size: NA; v_call: TRBV7-9; d_call: TRBD1; j_call: TRBJ1-1
cdr3_aa: CASSPARSYEQYF; cdr3_nt: TGTGCCAGCAGCCCCGCGAGATCTTACGAGCAGTACTTC; clone_size: NA; v_call: TRBV6-2/TRBV6-3; d_call: NA; j_call: TRBJ2-7
cdr3_aa: CASSFTGNSPLHF; cdr3_nt: TGTGCCAGCAGCTTTACGGGGAACTCACCCCTCCACTTT; clone_size: NA; v_call: TRBV7-3; d_call: NA; j_call: TRBJ1-6
cdr3_aa: CASSVGGQLDGYTF; cdr3_nt: TGTGCCAGCAGCGTAGGTGGACAGTTGGATGGCTACACCTTC; clone_size: NA; v_call: TRBV9; d_call: NA; j_call: TRBJ1-2
cdr3_aa: CASSPPLIYNEQFF; cdr3_nt: TGTGCCAGCAGTCCCCCACTTATTTACAATGAGCAGTTCTTC; clone_size: NA; v_call: TRBV28; d_call: NA; j_call: TRBJ2-1
cdr3_aa: CASSDGYTQYF; cdr3_nt: TGTGCCAGCAGCGACGGGTATACGCAGTATTTT; clone_size: NA; v_call: TRBV6-2/TRBV6-3; d_call: NA; j_call: TRBJ2-3
cdr3_aa: CASNGQASYEQYF; cdr3_nt: TGTGCCAGCAACGGACAGGCTTCCTACGAGCAGTACTTC; clone_size: NA; v_call: TRBV11-2; d_call: TRBD1; j_call: TRBJ2-7
cdr3_aa: CASSLGAGSYGYTF; cdr3_nt: TGTGCCAGCAGCTTAGGGGCAGGAAGCTATGGCTACACCTTC; clone_size: NA; v_call: TRBV7-8; d_call: NA; j_call: TRBJ1-2
cdr3_aa: CASSLGLAGGFSSYNEQFF; cdr3_nt: TGTGCCAGCAGCTTAGGACTAGCGGGAGGGTTTAGCTCCTACAATGAGCAGTTCTTC; clone_size: once; v_call: TRBV5-6; d_call: TRBD2; j_call: TRBJ2-1
cdr3_aa: CAWSPGAAYEQYF; cdr3_nt: TGTGCCTGGAGTCCAGGGGCAGCATACGAGCAGTACTTC; clone_size: NA; v_call: TRBV30; d_call: NA; j_call: TRBJ2-7
cdr3_aa: CSVKTSRDIFNEQFF; cdr3_nt: TGCAGCGTTAAAACAAGCCGGGATATCTTCAATGAGCAGTTCTTC; clone_size: NA; v_call: TRBV29-1; d_call: NA; j_call: TRBJ2-1
cdr3_aa: CASSETGYEKLFF; cdr3_nt: TGTGCCAGCAGTGAAACAGGGTACGAAAAACTGTTTTTT; clone_size: NA; v_call: TRBV6-1; d_call: NA; j_call: TRBJ1-4
cdr3_aa: CASSPTRGRGYYGYTF; cdr3_nt: TGTGCCAGCAGCCCCACAAGGGGTCGGGGGTACTATGGCTACACCTTC; clone_size: NA; v_call: TRBV14; d_call: NA; j_call: TRBJ1-2
cdr3_aa: CASSYGGTGSYEQYF; cdr3_nt: TGTGCCAGCAGTTACGGGGGGACAGGCTCCTACGAGCAGTACTTC; clone_size: NA; v_call: TRBV6-5; d_call: TRBD1; j_call: TRBJ2-7
cdr3_aa: CASSVIRSWDRSFLAKNIQYF; cdr3_nt: TGTGCCAGCTCCGTCATAAGGAGTTGGGACAGATCCTTCTTAGCCAAAAACATTCAGTACTTC; clone_size: NA; v_call: TRBV19; d_call: TRBD1; j_call: TRBJ2-4
cdr3_aa: CASSLSAGAHEQYF; cdr3_nt: TGTGCCAGCAGCTTATCAGCAGGTGCCCACGAGCAGTACTTC; clone_size: NA; v_call: TRBV11-3; d_call: NA; j_call: TRBJ2-7
cdr3_aa: CASSPQLLAGGESDTQYF; cdr3_nt: TGTGCCAGCAGCCCTCAACTACTAGCGGGGGGGGAATCAGATACGCAGTATTTT; clone_size: NA; v_call: TRBV9; d_call: TRBD2; j_call: TRBJ2-3
cdr3_aa: CASSLPGQGVYEQYF; cdr3_nt: TGTGCCAGCAGCCTGCCGGGACAGGGTGTCTACGAGCAGTACTTC; clone_size: NA; v_call: TRBV3-1/TRBV3-2; d_call: TRBD1; j_call: TRBJ2-7
cdr3_aa: CASSFPGQTNEKLFF; cdr3_nt: TGTGCCAGCAGTTTCCCGGGACAGACTAATGAAAAACTGTTTTTT; clone_size: NA; v_call: TRBV6-6; d_call: TRBD1; j_call: TRBJ1-4
cdr3_aa: CASSQTSNTGELFF; cdr3_nt: TGTGCCAGCAGCCAGACTAGTAACACCGGGGAGCTGTTTTTT; clone_size: NA; v_call: TRBV9; d_call: NA; j_call: TRBJ2-2
cdr3_aa: CASSLAGALAYEQYF; cdr3_nt: TGTGCCAGCAGCTTAGCGGGGGCCCTGGCCTACGAGCAGTACTTC; clone_size: few; v_call: TRBV7-8; d_call: NA; j_call: TRBJ2-7
cdr3_aa: CASSSQRTGELFF; cdr3_nt: TGTGCCAGCAGCTCCCAGCGCACCGGGGAGCTGTTTTTT; clone_size: NA; v_call: TRBV11-2; d_call: NA; j_call: TRBJ2-2
cdr3_aa: CASSTRTGHPKSTDTQYF; cdr3_nt: TGTGCCAGCAGTACCCGGACAGGACACCCGAAAAGCACAGATACGCAGTATTTT; clone_size: NA; v_call: TRBV7-2; d_call: TRBD1; j_call: TRBJ2-3
cdr3_aa: CASSIDSFPSGRRVEQFF; cdr3_nt: TGTGCCAGTAGTATAGACTCCTTTCCTAGCGGGAGACGCGTTGAGCAGTTCTTC; clone_size: NA; v_call: TRBV19; d_call: TRBD2; j_call: TRBJ2-1
cdr3_aa: CASSLAGTPQETQYF; cdr3_nt: TGTGCTAGCAGCTTAGCGGGGACACCCCAAGAGACCCAGTACTTC; clone_size: once; v_call: TRBV7-7; d_call: TRBD2; j_call: TRBJ2-5
cdr3_aa: CASSKPGRGTVTDTQYF; cdr3_nt: TGTGCCAGCAGCAAACCAGGACGGGGGACGGTCACAGATACGCAGTATTTT; clone_size: NA; v_call: TRBV21-1; d_call: NA; j_call: TRBJ2-3
cdr3_aa: CASSLGVPSGRSYEQYF; cdr3_nt: TGTGCCAGCAGCTTAGGGGTTCCTAGCGGGAGAAGCTACGAGCAGTACTTC; clone_size: NA; v_call: TRBV7-2; d_call: TRBD2; j_call: TRBJ2-7
cdr3_aa: CASSAGQGNSYNSPLHF; cdr3_nt: TGTGCCAGCAGTGCCGGACAGGGGAACTCCTATAATTCACCCCTCCACTTT; clone_size: NA; v_call: TRBV2; d_call: TRBD1; j_call: TRBJ1-6
cdr3_aa: CASSVDMISYEQYF; cdr3_nt: TGCGCCAGCAGCGTGGACATGATCTCCTACGAGCAGTACTTC; clone_size: NA; v_call: TRBV5-1; d_call: NA; j_call: TRBJ2-7
cdr3_aa: CASSKIEDFGELFF; cdr3_nt: TGTGCCAGCAGCAAGATAGAAGACTTCGGGGAGCTGTTTTTT; clone_size: NA; v_call: TRBV6-6; d_call: NA; j_call: TRBJ2-2
cdr3_aa: CASSLEEGNTEAFF; cdr3_nt: TGCGCCAGCAGCTTGGAAGAGGGGAACACTGAAGCTTTCTTT; clone_size: NA; v_call: TRBV5-1; d_call: NA; j_call: TRBJ1-1
cdr3_aa: CASSLGAGITYGYTF; cdr3_nt: TGTGCCAGCAGCTTAGGTGCAGGGATCACATATGGCTACACCTTC; clone_size: NA; v_call: TRBV7-2; d_call: NA; j_call: TRBJ1-2
cdr3_aa: CASSDWGDPSTDTQYF; cdr3_nt: TGTGCCAGCAGTGATTGGGGGGATCCGAGCACAGATACGCAGTATTTT; clone_size: NA; v_call: TRBV6-1; d_call: NA; j_call: TRBJ2-3
cdr3_aa: CASSFVAGGLWNSPLHF; cdr3_nt: TGTGCCAGCAGCTTCGTAGCAGGGGGCTTGTGGAATTCACCCCTCCACTTT; clone_size: once; v_call: TRBV7-2; d_call: TRBD1; j_call: TRBJ1-6
cdr3_aa: CSASRVGIPEQFF; cdr3_nt: TGCAGCGCTTCCAGGGTGGGGATTCCTGAGCAGTTCTTC; clone_size: few; v_call: TRBV29-1; d_call: NA; j_call: TRBJ2-1
cdr3_aa: CSVVGQGISEAFF; cdr3_nt: TGCAGCGTTGTGGGACAGGGGATTTCGGAAGCTTTCTTT; clone_size: NA; v_call: TRBV29-1; d_call: TRBD1; j_call: TRBJ1-1
cdr3_aa: CASASRQINNSPLHF; cdr3_nt: TGTGCCAGCGCATCTCGCCAGATAAATAATTCACCCCTCCACTTT; clone_size: NA; v_call: TRBV6-6; d_call: NA; j_call: TRBJ1-6
cdr3_aa: CASSLTSHQTQYF; cdr3_nt: TGTGCCAGCAGCTTAACTAGCCACCAGACCCAGTACTTC; clone_size: NA; v_call: TRBV7-2; d_call: NA; j_call: TRBJ2-5
cdr3_aa: CASSSYVRDRGLRAFF; cdr3_nt: TGTGCCAGCAGTTCGTACGTCCGGGACAGGGGGCTTAGAGCTTTCTTT; clone_size: NA; v_call: TRBV27; d_call: TRBD1; j_call: TRBJ1-1
cdr3_aa: CAWSGGQARNSPLHF; cdr3_nt: TGTGCCTGGAGCGGGGGACAGGCTAGGAATTCACCCCTCCACTTT; clone_size: NA; v_call: TRBV30; d_call: TRBD1; j_call: TRBJ1-6
cdr3_aa: CSVETRSLYQETQYF; cdr3_nt: TGCAGCGTTGAAACGCGGAGCCTGTACCAAGAGACCCAGTACTTC; clone_size: NA; v_call: TRBV29-1; d_call: NA; j_call: TRBJ2-5
cdr3_aa: CASGPRVGANTEAFF; cdr3_nt: TGTGCCAGTGGGCCAAGGGTTGGGGCGAACACTGAAGCTTTCTTT; clone_size: NA; v_call: TRBV7-6; d_call: NA; j_call: TRBJ1-1
cdr3_aa: CASSMGASSSYNEQFF; cdr3_nt: TGTGCCAGTAGTATGGGGGCCTCTAGCTCCTACAATGAGCAGTTCTTC; clone_size: NA; v_call: TRBV19; d_call: NA; j_call: TRBJ2-1
cdr3_aa: CASSWTGINTGELFF; cdr3_nt: TGTGCCAGCAGTTGGACAGGTATAAACACCGGGGAGCTGTTTTTT; clone_size: NA; v_call: TRBV2; d_call: TRBD1; j_call: TRBJ2-2
cdr3_aa: CALTGGSGSSYNEQFF; cdr3_nt: TGTGCCTTGACAGGGGGTAGCGGCTCATCCTACAATGAGCAGTTCTTC; clone_size: NA; v_call: TRBV30; d_call: TRBD1; j_call: TRBJ2-1
cdr3_aa: CASSSTRGDRGKTQYF; cdr3_nt: TGTGCCAGCAGCTCTACAAGGGGTGACAGGGGAAAGACCCAGTACTTC; clone_size: NA; v_call: TRBV11-1; d_call: TRBD1; j_call: TRBJ2-5
cdr3_aa: CASRRTGRTGELFF; cdr3_nt: TGTGCCAGCAGACGGACAGGGCGCACCGGGGAGCTGTTTTTT; clone_size: NA; v_call: TRBV7-9; d_call: TRBD1; j_call: TRBJ2-2
cdr3_aa: CASSPAGGNEQFF; cdr3_nt: TGTGCCAGCAGCCCAGCGGGGGGGAATGAGCAGTTCTTC; clone_size: NA; v_call: TRBV6-6; d_call: TRBD2; j_call: TRBJ2-1